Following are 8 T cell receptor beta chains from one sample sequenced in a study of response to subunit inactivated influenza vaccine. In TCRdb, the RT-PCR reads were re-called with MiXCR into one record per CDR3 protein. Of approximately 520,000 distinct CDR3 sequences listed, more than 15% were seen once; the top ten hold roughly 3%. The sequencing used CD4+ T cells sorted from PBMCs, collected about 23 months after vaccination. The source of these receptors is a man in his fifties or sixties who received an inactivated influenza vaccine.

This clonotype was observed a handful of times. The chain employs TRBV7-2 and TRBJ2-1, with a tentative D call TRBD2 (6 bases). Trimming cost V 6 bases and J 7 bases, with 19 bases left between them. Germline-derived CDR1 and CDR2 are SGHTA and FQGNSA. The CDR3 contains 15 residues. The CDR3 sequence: CASRGRTPDGNEQFF. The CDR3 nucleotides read TGTGCCAGCAGGGGGAGGACCCCAGACGGTAATGAGCAGTTCTTC.

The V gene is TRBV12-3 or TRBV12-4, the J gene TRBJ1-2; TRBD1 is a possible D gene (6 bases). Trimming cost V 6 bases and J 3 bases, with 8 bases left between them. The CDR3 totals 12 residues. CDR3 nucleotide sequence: TGTGCCAGCAGGAGGGGGGACTATGGCTACACCTTC. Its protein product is CASRRGDYGYTF.

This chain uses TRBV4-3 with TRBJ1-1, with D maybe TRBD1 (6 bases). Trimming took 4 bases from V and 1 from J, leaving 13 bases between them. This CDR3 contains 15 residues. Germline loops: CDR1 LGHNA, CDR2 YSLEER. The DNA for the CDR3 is TGCGCCAGCAGCCTCCGGACAGACCCGAACACTGAAGCTTTCTTT. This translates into CASSLRTDPNTEAFF.

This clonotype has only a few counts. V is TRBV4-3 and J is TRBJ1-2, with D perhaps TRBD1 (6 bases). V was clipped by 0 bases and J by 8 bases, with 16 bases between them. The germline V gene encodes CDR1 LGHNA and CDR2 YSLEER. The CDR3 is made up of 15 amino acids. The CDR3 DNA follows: TGCGCCAGCAGCCAAGATGGGGGGGCGCCTCGAGGCTACACCTTC. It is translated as CASSQDGGAPRGYTF.

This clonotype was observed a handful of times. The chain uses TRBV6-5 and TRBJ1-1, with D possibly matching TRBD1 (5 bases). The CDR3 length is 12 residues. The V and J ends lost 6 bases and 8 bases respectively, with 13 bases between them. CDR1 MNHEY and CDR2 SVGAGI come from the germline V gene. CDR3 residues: CASRVQGREAFF. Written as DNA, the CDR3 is TGTGCCAGCAGAGTCCAGGGAAGGGAAGCTTTCTTT.

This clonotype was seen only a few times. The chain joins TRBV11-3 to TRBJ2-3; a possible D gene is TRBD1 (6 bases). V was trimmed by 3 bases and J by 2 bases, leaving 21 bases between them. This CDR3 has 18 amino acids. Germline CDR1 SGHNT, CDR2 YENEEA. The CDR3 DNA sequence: TGTGCCAGCAGCTTTGGACAAATGGGACACGGACCCACAGATACGCAGTATTTT. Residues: CASSFGQMGHGPTDTQYF.

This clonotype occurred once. The CDR3 loop is CASTDRQGNGELFF. The CDR3 DNA reads TGTGCCAGCACAGATCGACAGGGAAACGGGGAGCTGTTTTTT. This chain uses TRBV18 with TRBJ2-2; the match to TRBD1 covers 7 bases. Germline loops: CDR1 KGHSH, CDR2 LQKENI. V dropped 8 bases and J dropped 7; count of bases not matched to a gene: 10. This CDR3 has 14 amino acids.

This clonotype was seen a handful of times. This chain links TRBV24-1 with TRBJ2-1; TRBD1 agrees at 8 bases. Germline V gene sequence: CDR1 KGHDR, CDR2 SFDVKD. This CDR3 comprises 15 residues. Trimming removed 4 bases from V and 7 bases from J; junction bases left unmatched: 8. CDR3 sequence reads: CATSEPGTGSNEQFF. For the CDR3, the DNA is TGTGCCACCAGTGAACCCGGGACAGGATCGAATGAGCAGTTCTTC.